Listed here is a single TCR beta chain. The antigen is not known. This entry belongs to a study of OX40 agonist ivuxolimab in advanced cancers. Study-level findings and limits: Clonal expansion among partial responders at 0.1-3.0 mg/kg ranked near the lowest. The specificity for antigen of the expanded peripheral T cells was not determined. Both CD4+ and CD8+ T cell populations in blood had undergone clonal expansion by week 6 at 0.1 to 3.0 mg/kg.

CDR3 length: 15 amino acids. Germline V gene lookup returns CDR1 SGHAT and CDR2 FQNNGV. After removal of 6 bases from V and 3 bases from J, the junction contained 8 bases not matched to a gene. Only in-frame clones appear in the TCRdb table, and some are missing; sequencing was by immunoSEQ multiplex PCR. The table lists 25,000 to 35,000 clones, 86% of them singletons. Sequenced here: CD4+ or CD8+ T cells sorted from blood, sampled in a trial of the OX40 agonist ivuxolimab. The sequence was collected from an adult with an advanced solid tumor such as melanoma, head and neck, liver or kidney cancer. The chain links TRBV11-2 to TRBJ2-1, with 7 positions matching TRBD2. CDR3 bases: TGTGCCAGCAGGGCTAGGAGCGGGATCTACAATGAGCAGTTCTTC. Translating gives CASRARSGIYNEQFF.